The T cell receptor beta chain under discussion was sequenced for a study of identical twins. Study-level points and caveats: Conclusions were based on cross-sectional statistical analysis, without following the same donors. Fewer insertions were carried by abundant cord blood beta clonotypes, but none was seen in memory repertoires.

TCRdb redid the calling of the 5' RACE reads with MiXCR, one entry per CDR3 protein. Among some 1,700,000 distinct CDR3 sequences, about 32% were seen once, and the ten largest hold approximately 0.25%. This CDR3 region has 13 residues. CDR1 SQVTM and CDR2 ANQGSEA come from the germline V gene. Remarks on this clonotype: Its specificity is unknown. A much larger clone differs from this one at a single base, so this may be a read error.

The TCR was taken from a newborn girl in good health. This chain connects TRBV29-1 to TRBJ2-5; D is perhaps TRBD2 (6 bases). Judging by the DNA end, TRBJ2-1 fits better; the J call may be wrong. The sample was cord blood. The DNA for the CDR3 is TGCAGCGTTGAACTACTAGCACAAGAGACCCAGTTCTTC. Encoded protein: CSVELLAQETQFF.